One sample yielded the 25 T cell receptor beta chains listed below, sequenced in a study of shared T cell receptors in the human thymus. TCRdb's copy holds only in-frame clones and misses some; the assay was immunoSEQ multiplex PCR. In the table there are about 710,000 clones, more than 75% of which are singletons. These data also featured in a second study, about human thymus T cells.

The material sequenced was thymocytes. The source is a boy younger than two with a congenital heart defect.

This chain links TRBV7-2 with TRBJ2-7; 9 bases agree with TRBD1. V gave up 1 base and J gave up 4 bases; unmatched junction bases: 8. Germline assignment: CDR1 SGHTA and CDR2 FQGNSA. The CDR3 spans 16 residues. The CDR3 reads CASSLGWDRVFYEQYF. The DNA for the CDR3 is TGTGCCAGCAGCTTAGGATGGGACAGGGTGTTTTACGAGCAGTACTTC.

The chain joins TRBV28 to TRBJ2-7; TRBD1 agrees at 7 bases. Trimming took 2 bases from V and 2 from J; bases not matched to a gene: 6. The V gene's germline CDR1 is MDHEN and CDR2 SYDVKM. CDR3 length equals 15 residues. The CDR3 region is CASSLRNRGPYEQYF. Written as DNA, the CDR3 is TGTGCCAGCAGTTTACGAAACAGGGGCCCCTACGAGCAGTACTTC.

The V and J genes are TRBV28 and TRBJ1-5; 9 nucleotides agree with TRBD1. Germline V gene data show CDR1 as MDHEN and CDR2 as SYDVKM. J lost 4 bases, V lost 5 bases, and 15 bases had no gene match. The CDR3 spans 18 residues. The CDR3 DNA follows: TGTGCCAGCAGTCTCGTCGGGACAGGGAATCTTTGGAATCAGCCCCAGCATTTT. It encodes CASSLVGTGNLWNQPQHF.

V is TRBV28 and J is TRBJ1-1; weak D call: TRBD1 (5 bases). This CDR3 is built from 15 residues. CDR1 and CDR2 from the germline V gene are MDHEN and SYDVKM. V lost 3 bases and J lost 0, with 11 bases in between. The CDR3 sequence: CASSFGASVNTEAFF. In DNA, the CDR3 is TGTGCCAGCAGTTTTGGGGCTTCGGTGAACACTGAAGCTTTCTTT. The full variable domain, its missing parts supplied by reference TRBV28 and TRBJ1-1, is DVKVTQSSRYLVKRTGEKVFLECVQDMDHENMFWYRQDPGLGLRLIYFSYDVKMKEKGDIPEGYSVSREKKERFSLILESASTNQTSMYLCASSFGASVNTEAFFGQGTRLTVV.

The chain employs TRBV14 and TRBJ2-5; TRBD1 matches at 7 bases. This CDR3 is built from 14 residues. Looked up from germline, CDR1 is SGHDN and CDR2 is FVKESK. The ends lost 1 base at V and 4 bases at J; junction bases unmatched: 3. This chain's CDR3 is CASSQATGPETQYF. Here the CDR3 DNA reads TGTGCCAGCAGCCAAGCGACAGGGCCAGAGACCCAGTACTTC.

This clone appeared a single time. V is TRBV18 and J is TRBJ2-5, with a weak D call TRBD2 (5 bases). CDR1 is KGHSH, CDR2 LQKENI, per germline. The CDR3 consists of 16 residues. Trimming pared 1 base from V and 0 bases from J, leaving 12 bases between. CDR3 nucleotides: TGTGCCAGCTCACCACTCCGGGAAAAGAACCAAGAGACCCAGTACTTC. It yields the protein CASSPLREKNQETQYF.

The CDR3 spells CASSGGQVNTGELFF. CDR3 sequence (DNA): TGTGCCAGCAGCGGGGGACAGGTGAACACCGGGGAGCTGTTTTTT. The V and J genes are TRBV28 and TRBJ2-2; TRBD1 agrees at 8 bases. V lost 6 bases, J lost 1 base, and 4 bases stayed unmatched. Looked up from germline, CDR1 is MDHEN and CDR2 is SYDVKM. The CDR3 contains 15 residues. Full variable domain (outside the CDR3, taken from reference TRBV28 and TRBJ2-2): DVKVTQSSRYLVKRTGEKVFLECVQDMDHENMFWYRQDPGLGLRLIYFSYDVKMKEKGDIPEGYSVSREKKERFSLILESASTNQTSMYLCASSGGQVNTGELFFGEGSRLTVL.

Notes on this clone: This sample includes further DNA sequences coding for the same CDR3. The rearrangement joins TRBV5-1 to TRBJ2-7, with a possible D match to TRBD2 (6 bases). The CDR3 has 14 amino acids. The germline V gene has CDR1 SGHRS and CDR2 YFSETQ. Trimming took 0 bases from V and 1 from J, leaving 8 bases between them. The CDR3 nucleotides read TGCGCCAGCAGCTTGGAAGGGAGGTCCTACGAGCAGTACTTC. Protein product: CASSLEGRSYEQYF.

The chain employs TRBV28 and TRBJ1-5; possibly TRBD1 for D (5 bases). Germline V gives CDR1 MDHEN, CDR2 SYDVKM. Trimming removed 8 bases at V and 1 base at J, with 15 bases between. CDR3 length equals 15 residues. CDR3 in amino acids: CASFRGGGSNQPQHF. CDR3 DNA: TGTGCCAGCTTCCGCGGTGGGGGGAGCAATCAGCCCCAGCATTTT.

CDR3 DNA sequence: TGTGCCAGCAGCTCAGCGGGAGGGACGGGGGAGCAGTACTTC. The encoded protein is CASSSAGGTGEQYF. This chain uses TRBV5-4 with TRBJ2-7; 10 bases fit TRBD2. V lost 3 bases and J lost 7; bases outside the gene matches: 7. Germline loops: CDR1 SGHNT, CDR2 YYREEE (reference sequence). The CDR3 length is 14 residues.

This clone is a singleton in its sample. This chain joins TRBV7-8 and TRBJ1-2; D is unresolved. Trimming cost V 6 bases and J 8 bases, with 16 bases left between them. The CDR3 extends over 13 amino acids. From germline, CDR1 is SGHVS and CDR2 FQNEAQ. CDR3 DNA sequence: TGTGCCAGCAGTTACCGGGAAACCCACGGCTACACCTTC. Protein product: CASSYRETHGYTF.

The CDR3 loop reads CASSQVGGNTEAFF. DNA for the CDR3: TGCGCCAGCAGCCAAGTTGGCGGAAACACTGAAGCTTTCTTT. The chain combines TRBV4-1 with TRBJ1-1; D gene unclear. CDR3 length equals 14 residues. Germline-derived CDR1 and CDR2 are MGHRA and YSYEKL. With 1 base removed from V and 2 bases from J, the gap between germline ends came to 8 bases.

This chain links TRBV15 with TRBJ1-1, with a tentative D call TRBD1 (5 bases). Trimming shortened V by 4 bases and J by 2 bases, and 11 bases separated the two germline ends. The CDR3 has 14 amino acids. Germline values: CDR1 LNHNV, CDR2 YYDKDF (reference sequence). Here the CDR3 reads CATSKGLVNTEAFF. In DNA form, the CDR3 reads TGTGCCACCAGCAAGGGGTTAGTTAACACTGAAGCTTTCTTT.

V is TRBV5-1 and J is TRBJ2-1; TRBD1 matches 10 bases. CDR1 is SGHRS, CDR2 YFSETQ, per germline. The length of the CDR3 is 20 residues. J was trimmed by 4 bases and V by 2 bases; bases with no gene match: 18. The CDR3 protein is CASSLTKPGTGELCYNEQFF. The CDR3 DNA reads TGCGCCAGCAGCTTAACCAAACCCGGGACAGGGGAGTTATGTTACAATGAGCAGTTCTTC.

The genes are TRBV27 and TRBJ2-7; TRBD2 matches 9 bases. V trimming: 6 bases; J trimming: 5 bases; junction bases outside the gene matches: 5. The CDR3 is 13 residues long. From germline, CDR1 is MNHEY and CDR2 SMNVEV (reference sequence). This CDR3 reads CASSPRTSDEQYF. The CDR3 DNA reads as TGTGCCAGCAGCCCCAGGACTAGCGACGAGCAGTACTTC.

Notes on this clone: Other DNA sequences in the sample encode the same CDR3. The V gene is TRBV5-6, the J gene TRBJ2-1, with a weak D call TRBD1 (5 bases). CDR3 length equals 16 residues. Germline V gene lookup returns CDR1 SGHDT and CDR2 YYEEEE. V was trimmed by 0 bases and J by 8 bases, leaving 18 bases between them. The CDR3 spells CASSLAGWARADEQFF. The CDR3 DNA reads as TGTGCCAGCAGCTTGGCCGGGTGGGCCAGGGCCGATGAGCAGTTCTTC.

This chain uses TRBV25-1 with TRBJ2-1, with D perhaps matching TRBD1 (6 bases). CDR3 length equals 16 residues. V was pared by 8 bases and J by 1 base, with 18 bases between. Germline values: CDR1 MGHDK, CDR2 SYGVNS. The CDR3 DNA reads as TGTGCCAGCTCGAGAAGTAGGGACATTTCCTACAATGAGCAGTTCTTC. Protein product: CASSRSRDISYNEQFF.

The chain joins TRBV27 to TRBJ2-6; TRBD1 aligns across 8 bases. The CDR3 covers 21 residues. Germline loops: CDR1 MNHEY, CDR2 SMNVEV (reference sequence). The V segment lost 4 bases and the J segment 0 bases; nucleotides outside the gene matches: 17. The CDR3 sequence is CASSSSLAPGQDLSGANVLTF. In DNA, the CDR3 is TGTGCCAGCAGTTCTTCTTTGGCCCCGGGACAGGACCTCTCTGGGGCCAACGTCCTGACTTTC.

This clone was seen once. The rearrangement links TRBV15 to TRBJ1-4, with a possible D match to TRBD1 (5 bases). V was cut by 4 bases and J by 0 bases, with 21 bases left in between. The CDR3 is 19 residues long. The V gene's germline CDR1 is LNHNV and CDR2 YYDKDF (reference sequence). CDR3 loop: CATSTKVGEDSATNEKLFF. CDR3 sequence (DNA): TGTGCCACCAGCACAAAAGTAGGGGAGGACTCTGCAACTAATGAAAAACTGTTTTTT.

This clone was counted a few times. The chain carries TRBV14 and TRBJ1-1; TRBD1 aligns across 9 bases. Germline CDR1 is SGHDN and CDR2 is FVKESK. The CDR3 is made up of 17 amino acids. V lost 1 base to trimming and J lost 4 bases; unmatched junction nucleotides: 10. The CDR3 DNA reads TGTGCCAGCAGCCAAGGGTCACAGGGGGCCGACGCCACTGAAGCTTTCTTT. Its protein is CASSQGSQGADATEAFF.

The rearrangement links TRBV18 to TRBJ2-7; D remains ambiguous. The germline V gene has CDR1 KGHSH and CDR2 LQKENI. The CDR3 totals 17 residues. Deletions cut 3 bases from V and 0 bases from J, with 18 bases between. The CDR3 DNA reads as TGTGCCAGCTCACCCCCCGTGGGTCGGCGGAGCTCCTACGAGCAGTACTTC. Translation: CASSPPVGRRSSYEQYF.

Details on this clone: This CDR3 is missing its conserved last phenylalanine or tryptophan, likely due to a read error. V gene TRBV4-2 combines with J gene TRBJ1-6; D is unresolved. V lost 0 bases and J 5 bases, leaving 8 bases between the germline ends. Germline loops: CDR1 LGHNA, CDR2 YNFKEQ. The CDR3 is 15 amino acids. The DNA for the CDR3 is TGTGCCAGCAGCCAAGACGGGTATCATAATTCACCCCTCCACCTT. Protein: CASSQDGYHNSPLHL.

The chain carries TRBV2 and TRBJ1-2; a weak D match, TRBD1 (5 bases). V was shortened by 6 bases and J by 3 bases, with 17 bases between the two germline ends. The germline gives CDR1 SNHLY, CDR2 FYNNEI. This CDR3 comprises 15 residues. The CDR3 loop is CASRHPSGTDYGYTF. The CDR3 DNA reads as TGTGCCAGCAGGCATCCCAGCGGGACGGACTATGGCTACACCTTC.

The CDR3 nucleotides are TGTGCCAGCAGCCCCCCCCCGGGGCTAGCGGGGGGCCCGTTCACAGATACGCAGTATTTT. Its translation: CASSPPPGLAGGPFTDTQYF. The J gene is TRBJ2-3, the V gene TRBV13; the match to TRBD2 covers 11 bases. J gave up 2 bases and V 5 bases, and 18 bases lay outside the gene matches. CDR1 is PRHDT, CDR2 FYEKMQ, per germline (reference sequence). This CDR3 contains 20 residues.

This chain connects TRBV27 to TRBJ2-1; TRBD1 matches at 8 bases. In germline, CDR1 is MNHEY, CDR2 SMNVEV (reference sequence). V lost 3 bases and J lost 3; bases outside the gene matches: 4. The CDR3 has 15 residues. CDR3 in amino acids: CASSLTGVSYNEQFF. The CDR3 DNA reads as TGTGCCAGCAGTTTGACAGGGGTAAGCTACAATGAGCAGTTCTTC.